A single sample gave rise to the 5 T cell receptor beta chains below, sequenced in a study of breast tumors, draining lymph nodes, adjacent tissues listed by TCRdb under 2016. The method was multiplex PCR. The sequencer listed for this sample is Illumina HiSeq 2000. TCRdb reanalyzed the raw reads on its own, using fastp at Q25 for trimming and MiXCR for clone calling, and kept in-frame beta chains. Here each entry gathers all rows of one CDR3 protein and keeps the most common genes and DNA. The sample records under 80,000 distinct CDR3 sequences, around two fifths of which are singletons. The top ten hold about 8.4% of the sample. The sequenced sample was breast tumor tissue. Receptors originate from a female donor with breast cancer. Some clones in this sample may be carry-over from other donors' samples.

The gene calls are TRBV12-5 and TRBJ1-3; D not certain. Looked up from germline, CDR1 is LGHNT and CDR2 is FRNRAP. The CDR3 extends over 16 amino acids. Trimming cost V 5 bases and J 0 bases, with 14 bases left between them. The CDR3 here is CASGPTTGSSGNTIYF. DNA for the CDR3: TGTGCTAGTGGTCCAACGACGGGGAGCTCTGGAAACACCATATATTTT.

This clonotype was observed at least ten times. At one boundary the junction diverges from the germline segment, which might be a read error. The chain joins TRBV7-7 to TRBJ2-5; D might be TRBD1 or TRBD2, each matching 5 bases. CDR1 is SSHAT and CDR2 is FNYEAQ in the germline V gene (reference sequence). The CDR3 totals 15 residues. CDR3 bases: TGTGCTAGCAGCCCTACGGGACGGAACCAAGAGACCCAGTACTTC. It encodes CASSPTGRNQETQYF.

This clonotype was recorded many times. The V gene is TRBV10-3, the J gene TRBJ1-4; D uncertain. This CDR3 spans 14 amino acids. Germline CDR1 and CDR2: ENHRY and SYGVKD. Deletions cut 0 bases from V and 8 bases from J, with 10 bases between. The CDR3 nucleotides read TGTGCCATCAGTGAGTCGGGGTTTCGGGAAAAACTGTTTTTT. It encodes CAISESGFREKLFF.

This clonotype was detected ten times or more. The chain has TRBV15 and TRBJ2-2; D is uncertain. Trimming cost V 6 bases and J 6 bases, with 11 bases left between them. This CDR3 contains 13 residues. Germline loops: CDR1 LNHNV, CDR2 YYDKDF (reference sequence). As DNA, the CDR3 is TGTGCCACCAGGCGAGGTAACCCCGGGGAGCTGTTTTTT. Protein product: CATRRGNPGELFF. Combining the CDR3 with reference TRBV15 and TRBJ2-2 gives the whole variable domain DAMVIQNPRYQVTQFGKPVTLSCSQTLNHNVMYWYQQKSSQAPKLLFHYYDKDFNNEADTPDNFQSRRPNTSFCFLDIRSPGLGDTAMYLCATRRGNPGELFFGEGSRLTVL.

Regarding this clonotype: The junction does not match germline at one end; this may be a read error. The chain combines TRBV7-7 with TRBJ2-3; the match to TRBD1 covers 8 bases. Germline loops: CDR1 SSHAT, CDR2 FNYEAQ (reference sequence). The CDR3 extends over 14 amino acids. As DNA, the CDR3 is TGTGCTAGCAGCTTACGGACAGGGCCAGATACGCAGTATTTT. Protein sequence: CASSLRTGPDTQYF.